This TCR beta chain was sequenced in a study of blood T cell repertoires in COVID-19. After removal of 5 bases from V and 6 bases from J, the junction contained 8 bases not matched to a gene. Germline loops: CDR1 MNHEY, CDR2 SVGAGI. The CDR3 length is 15 residues. Two consecutive negative NP/OP PCR tests, clearance, or resolved symptoms defined Cohort 3 recovery. How the authors handled the data: How many nucleated cells were present was estimated from reference gene primer amplification. Assay: immunoSEQ multiplex PCR; the TCRdb copy retains only in-frame clones and omits some. The V and J calls and clone size come from that table; D and trimming were worked out from the DNA. The table has about 190,000 clones, 84% seen once.

V gene TRBV6-5 combines with J gene TRBJ2-1; 9 nucleotides align to TRBD2. The clonotype was recovered from a woman aged 30 to 39 who had recovered from COVID-19. Sequencing was done on a sample of PBMCs or T cells enriched from blood (not recorded which). The CDR3: CASSLREGLGNEQFF. The CDR3 DNA sequence: TGTGCCAGCAGTCTGCGGGAGGGCCTAGGCAATGAGCAGTTCTTC.